The present T cell receptor (beta chain) was sequenced within a study of blood T cell repertoires in COVID-19. For the study at large: The samples span acute and convalescent COVID-19 from the United States, Italy and Spain. T cells, B-cell-depleted T cells, or PBMCs provided the cDNA or gDNA that served as material.

CDR1 and CDR2 from the germline V gene are KGHSH and LQKENI. The CDR3 has 14 residues. The V end was cut by 0 bases, the J end by 1 base, with 6 bases between. The table came from immunoSEQ multiplex PCR; TCRdb's copy has only in-frame clones and leaves some out. The table lists tens of thousands of clones, approximately 80% of them singletons. Enrolled during active infection, Seattle patients were then followed longitudinally. The TCR was taken from a man aged 25 to 45 with COVID-19, enrolled during active disease. The chain combines TRBV18 with TRBJ1-1; D is uncertain. The sequenced sample consisted of peripheral blood. The DNA of the CDR3 is TGTGCCAGCTCACCACCGTCAGGGAACACTGAAGCTTTCTTT. As protein: CASSPPSGNTEAFF.